This entry features one T cell receptor beta chain sequence. Its antigen is unidentified. Libraries for TCR beta were made by quantitative 5'-RACE with molecular barcodes. TCRdb re-derived calls from the 5' RACE reads in MiXCR, one entry per CDR3 protein. The table has 450,000 to 550,000 distinct CDR3 sequences, about 5.4% seen once. This specimen belongs to a study of CD8 T cells in ankylosing spondylitis. Overall study findings and caveats: Peripheral blood held disease-linked clones only at relatively low frequency, and these were CD8+. Past studies reported some motif variants in reactive arthritis synovial fluid and blood. What appeared characteristic of ankylosing spondylitis blood was a TCR beta motif of 7 or 8 highly homologous variants.

The TCR originated in a male donor with ankylosing spondylitis. Input material: blood, either unsorted or a sorted T cell fraction (not recorded which).

The CDR3 sequence: CASSPRHSGESEAFF. CDR3 nucleotides: TGTGCCAGCAGCCCAAGGCACTCAGGGGAATCTGAAGCTTTCTTT. The V call is TRBV11-2, the J call TRBJ1-1; possible D gene TRBD1, 6 bases. CDR1 SGHAT and CDR2 FQNNGV come from the germline V gene. The CDR3 loop spans 15 amino acids. V dropped 5 bases and J dropped 6 bases, with 19 bases sitting between them.